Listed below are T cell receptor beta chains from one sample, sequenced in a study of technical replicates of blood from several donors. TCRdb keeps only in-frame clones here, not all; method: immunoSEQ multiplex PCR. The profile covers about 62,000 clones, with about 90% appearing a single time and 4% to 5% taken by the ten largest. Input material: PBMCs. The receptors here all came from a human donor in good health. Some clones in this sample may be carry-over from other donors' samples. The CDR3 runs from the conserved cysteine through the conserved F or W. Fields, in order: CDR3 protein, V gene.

CDR3aa: CASSLSSGLANEQFF
v_gene: TRBV7-2

CDR3aa: CASSPIWTPGLEQYF
v_gene: TRBV7-6

CDR3aa: CASSSQGINSPLHF
v_gene: TRBV7-8

CDR3aa: CASSPGTSGVQETQYF
v_gene: TRBV5-1

CDR3aa: CASSVATGRNSPLHF
v_gene: TRBV2

CDR3aa: CASSLVVNTEAFF
v_gene: TRBV7-2

CDR3aa: CASSQPGVAGDTQYF
v_gene: TRBV4-2

CDR3aa: CASSPTGTGGLTQYF
v_gene: TRBV6-5

CDR3aa: CASKRTSGGNTDTQYF
v_gene: TRBV5-1

CDR3aa: CSVELGGRARETQYF
v_gene: TRBV29-1

CDR3aa: CASSLIATNEKLFF
v_gene: TRBV7-2

CDR3aa: CASSFNRGLNYGYTF
v_gene: TRBV13

CDR3aa: CASSPGRTGANEKLFF
v_gene: TRBV5-4

CDR3aa: CASSLGTAKSEAFF
v_gene: TRBV7-9

CDR3aa: CASSQDRRGGEREQFF
v_gene: TRBV4-3

CDR3aa: CASSPSGSGSSNEKLFF
v_gene: TRBV18

CDR3aa: CASSERAGGPETQYF
v_gene: TRBV2

CDR3aa: CASSLKGGYNSPLHF
v_gene: TRBV7-6

CDR3aa: CAWRRGVVAGGGSYNEQFF
v_gene: TRBV30

CDR3aa: CASSEVTGDYGYTF
v_gene: TRBV6-1

CDR3aa: CASSVTLGGLIAGELFF
v_gene: TRBV9

CDR3aa: CASSGGGGGPDTQYF
v_gene: TRBV5-6